The next 13 T cell receptor beta chains were all read from a single sample in a study of shared clonotypes between healthy human individuals. TCRdb's copy holds only in-frame clones and misses some; the assay was immunoSEQ multiplex PCR. The sample gives about 2.4 million clones, 80% to 95% of which show up once; 0.35% to 0.45% is in the top ten. Sequencing used naive CD4+ T cells from PBMCs. Subset indicated: CD45RA+ positively selected. The source of these receptors is a man younger than 30 in good health. Some clones in this sample may be carry-over from other donors' samples.

This clone was observed once. The genes are TRBV4-2 and TRBJ2-6, with D perhaps TRBD1 or TRBD2 (5 bases each). The V gene lost 4 bases and the J gene lost 0 bases, with 16 bases spanning the gap. This CDR3 region has 18 residues. Germline V gene lookup returns CDR1 LGHNA and CDR2 YNFKEQ. CDR3 bases: TGTGCCAGCAGCCCCCGGGCAGGGACGAGCTCTGGGGCCAACGTCCTGACTTTC. Amino acids: CASSPRAGTSSGANVLTF.

The chain links TRBV7-6 to TRBJ2-7; the D is unclear. Germline V gene lookup returns CDR1 SGHVS and CDR2 FNYEAQ. The CDR3 runs 11 residues. V dropped 1 base and J dropped 6 bases, with 4 bases sitting between them. The CDR3 DNA reads as TGTGCCAGCAGCTTAGGTGCCGAGCAGTACTTC. Its translation is CASSLGAEQYF.

This clone was seen a few times. The gene calls are TRBV6-5 and TRBJ1-2, with unresolved D. The CDR3 has 14 residues. V lost 1 base, J lost 4 bases, and 10 bases lay in between. Germline CDR1 MNHEY, CDR2 SVGAGI. CDR3 DNA: TGTGCCAGCAGTTACTTGGCGGGATTCTATGGCTACACCTTC. Translation: CASSYLAGFYGYTF.

The genes are TRBV19 and TRBJ1-1; no definite D call. The CDR3 length is 13 residues. V shed 6 bases and J shed 3 bases, with 11 bases lying between them. CDR1 is LNHDA and CDR2 is SQIVND in the germline V gene (reference sequence). This CDR3 is CASSVVGDTEAFF. CDR3 sequence (DNA): TGTGCCAGTAGCGTTGTTGGGGACACTGAAGCTTTCTTT.

The rearrangement joins TRBV14 to TRBJ1-2, with TRBD1 as a possible D gene (5 bases). CDR1 is SGHDN and CDR2 is FVKESK in the germline V gene. This CDR3 region has 15 residues. The ends were cut back, 2 bases at V and 10 bases at J, with 20 bases in the middle. The CDR3 reads CASSQFPHRGQDYTF. The CDR3 DNA is TGTGCCAGCAGCCAATTCCCCCACCGGGGCCAGGACTACACCTTC.

Turning to this clone: The same CDR3 arises from other DNA sequences in this sample as well. CDR3 bases: TGCGCCAGCAGCCCGGACGGACAGTCGAACACTGAAGCTTTCTTT. It specifies CASSPDGQSNTEAFF. The gene calls are TRBV5-1 and TRBJ1-1, with a weak D call TRBD1 (6 bases). Germline CDR1 is SGHRS and CDR2 is YFSETQ. The CDR3 consists of 15 residues. The germline V and J ends were trimmed by 4 bases and 1 base, with 14 bases remaining between them. The full variable domain, its missing parts supplied by reference TRBV5-1 and TRBJ1-1, is KAGVTQTPRYLIKTRGQQVTLSCSPISGHRSVSWYQQTPGQGLQFLFEYFSETQRNKGNFPGRFSGRQFSNSRSEMNVSTLELGDSALYLCASSPDGQSNTEAFFGQGTRLTVV.

The chain links TRBV2 to TRBJ1-1; no definite D call. V was cut by 6 bases and J by 2 bases, with 13 bases left in between. Per germline, CDR1 SNHLY and CDR2 FYNNEI. The CDR3 loop spans 14 amino acids. This CDR3 is CASRVDDSNTEAFF. The CDR3, as DNA: TGTGCCAGCAGGGTAGACGATAGTAACACTGAAGCTTTCTTT. Using reference TRBV2 and TRBJ1-1 for the parts outside the CDR3, the full variable domain is EPEVTQTPSHQVTQMGQEVILRCVPISNHLYFYWYRQILGQKVEFLVSFYNNEISEKSEIFDDQFSVERPDGSNFTLKIRSTKLEDSAMYFCASRVDDSNTEAFFGQGTRLTVV.

The CDR3 region is CASRSGGLGKETQYF. The CDR3 nucleotides are TGTGCCAGCAGGTCGGGGGGCTTGGGGAAAGAGACCCAGTACTTC. The chain employs TRBV28 and TRBJ2-5, with D possibly TRBD2 on 7 matching bases. Germline V gene data show CDR1 as MDHEN and CDR2 as SYDVKM. Trimming removed 6 bases at V and 3 bases at J, with 17 bases between. The CDR3 length is 15 residues.

V gene TRBV5-1 combines with J gene TRBJ2-1; 9 bases map to TRBD1. Germline CDR1 is SGHRS and CDR2 is YFSETQ. This CDR3 contains 15 residues. With 4 bases clipped from V and 7 bases from J, the junction kept 9 bases outside the gene matches. CDR3 bases: TGCGCCAGCAGCACGGACACCGGGACAGGGAATGAGCAGTTCTTC. The encoded protein is CASSTDTGTGNEQFF.

The rearrangement uses TRBV9 and TRBJ2-1; the D gene is possibly TRBD2 (5 bases). The CDR3 has 13 residues. Germline V CDR1 and CDR2: SGDLS, YYNGEE. With 0 bases removed from V and 9 bases from J, the gap between germline ends came to 10 bases. Written as DNA, the CDR3 is TGTGCCAGCAGCGTAGTGCAGGCGGGTGAGCAGTTCTTC. It translates to CASSVVQAGEQFF.

This clone has a single count. V is TRBV27 and J is TRBJ1-3; 7 bases align to TRBD1. The CDR3 has 14 amino acids. V dropped 5 bases and J dropped 6; count of bases not matched to a gene: 7. Germline V gives CDR1 MNHEY, CDR2 SMNVEV (reference sequence). CDR3: CASSPGTVLNTIYF. The CDR3 nucleotides read TGTGCCAGCAGTCCCGGGACAGTACTAAACACCATATATTTT.

Points on this clone: The same CDR3 is also encoded by other DNA sequences in this sample. This CDR3 reads CASSLGGPYNEQFF. CDR3 sequence (DNA): TGCGCCAGCAGCTTGGGCGGTCCCTACAATGAGCAGTTCTTC. V gene TRBV5-1 combines with J gene TRBJ2-1; D not resolved. This CDR3 is built from 14 residues. The germline V gene encodes CDR1 SGHRS and CDR2 YFSETQ. V was shortened by 0 bases and J by 2 bases, with 6 bases between the two germline ends. The full variable domain, with the rest looked up from reference TRBV5-1 and TRBJ2-1, is KAGVTQTPRYLIKTRGQQVTLSCSPISGHRSVSWYQQTPGQGLQFLFEYFSETQRNKGNFPGRFSGRQFSNSRSEMNVSTLELGDSALYLCASSLGGPYNEQFFGPGTRLTVL.

The J gene is TRBJ2-2, the V gene TRBV18; 10 bases are a match to TRBD1. The V segment lost 3 bases and the J segment 6 bases; nucleotides outside the gene matches: 10. This CDR3 contains 17 residues. CDR1 is KGHSH, CDR2 LQKENI, per germline. CDR3 residues: CASSPFMDRGAPGELFF. CDR3 sequence (DNA): TGTGCCAGCTCACCCTTTATGGACAGGGGGGCTCCCGGGGAGCTGTTTTTT.